The clone carrying this T cell receptor beta chain was seen a handful of times. What it binds is not known. The data derive from a study of T cell repertoires in cytomegalovirus infection. Turning to the study itself: Based on public TCR beta signatures, there were indications of CMV infection and of a matching HLA type.

Study-wide points: Ex vivo responses were dominated by HLA-C-restricted CMV-specific TCR beta clonotypes. Summed public TCR beta family frequency identified CMV carriers bearing the relevant HLA.

TCRdb reanalysed the reads using MiXCR and keeps one entry per CDR3 protein. The data show hundreds of thousands of distinct CDR3 sequences, 35% to 45% seen once. CDR1 and CDR2 from the germline V gene are LNHDA and SQIVND (reference sequence). The CDR3 runs to 16 residues. The junction had 7 bases not matched to a gene; V was cut back by 6 bases and J by 2 bases. The chain carries TRBV19 and TRBJ2-2, with 9 bases identical to TRBD2. This sequence was found in a human donor in good health (CMV status not recorded). Some clones in this sample may be carry-over from other donors' samples. Sequenced: PBMCs. The CDR3 nucleotides are TGTGCCAGTAGGGAGCGGGGGGCAAGAAACACCGGGGAGCTGTTTTTT. Translating gives CASRERGARNTGELFF.